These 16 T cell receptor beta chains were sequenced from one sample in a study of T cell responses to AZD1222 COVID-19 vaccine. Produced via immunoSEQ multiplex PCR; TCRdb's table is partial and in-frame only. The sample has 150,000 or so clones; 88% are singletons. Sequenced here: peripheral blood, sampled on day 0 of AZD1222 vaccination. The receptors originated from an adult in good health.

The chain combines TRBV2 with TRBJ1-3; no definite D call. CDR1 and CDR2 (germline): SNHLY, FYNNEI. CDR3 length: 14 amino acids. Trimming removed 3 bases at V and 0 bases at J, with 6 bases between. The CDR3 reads CASSDIFSGNTIYF. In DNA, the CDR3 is TGTGCCAGCAGTGATATCTTCTCTGGAAACACCATATATTTT.

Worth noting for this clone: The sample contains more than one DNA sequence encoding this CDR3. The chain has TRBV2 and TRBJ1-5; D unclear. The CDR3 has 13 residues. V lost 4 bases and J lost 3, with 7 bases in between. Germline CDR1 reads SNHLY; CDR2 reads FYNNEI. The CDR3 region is CASSVQLNQPQHF. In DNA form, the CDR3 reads TGTGCCAGCAGTGTCCAGCTCAATCAGCCCCAGCATTTT.

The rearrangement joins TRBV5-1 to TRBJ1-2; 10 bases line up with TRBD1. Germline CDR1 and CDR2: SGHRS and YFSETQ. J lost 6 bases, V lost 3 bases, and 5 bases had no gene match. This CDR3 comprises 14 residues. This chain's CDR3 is CASSSGTGVDGYTF. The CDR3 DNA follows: TGCGCCAGCAGCTCCGGGACAGGGGTTGATGGCTACACCTTC.

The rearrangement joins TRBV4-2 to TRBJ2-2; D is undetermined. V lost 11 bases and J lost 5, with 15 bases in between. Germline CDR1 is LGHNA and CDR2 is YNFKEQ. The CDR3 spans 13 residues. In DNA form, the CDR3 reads TGTGCCTTCGTCCTGGCCCGGACCGGGGAGCTGTTTTTT. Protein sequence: CAFVLARTGELFF.

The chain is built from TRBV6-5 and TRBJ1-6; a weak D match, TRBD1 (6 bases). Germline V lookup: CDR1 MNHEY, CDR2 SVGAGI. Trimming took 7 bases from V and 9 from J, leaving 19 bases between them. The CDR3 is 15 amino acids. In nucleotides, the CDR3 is TGTGCCAGCACTAAGACAGGTTCCTTTGGTTCACCCCTCCACTTT. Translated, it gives CASTKTGSFGSPLHF.

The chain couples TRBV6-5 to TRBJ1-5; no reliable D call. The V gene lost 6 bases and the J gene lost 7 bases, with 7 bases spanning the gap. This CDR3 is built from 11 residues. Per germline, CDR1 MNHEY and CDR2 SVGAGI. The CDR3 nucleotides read TGTGCCAGCAGACTGGGACAGCCCCAGCATTTT. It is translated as CASRLGQPQHF.

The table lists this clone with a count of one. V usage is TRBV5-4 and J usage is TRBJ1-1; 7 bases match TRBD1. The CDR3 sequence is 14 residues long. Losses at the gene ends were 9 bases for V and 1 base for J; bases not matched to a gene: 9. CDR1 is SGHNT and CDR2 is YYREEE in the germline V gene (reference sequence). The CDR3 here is CATNLQGRNTEAFF. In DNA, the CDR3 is TGTGCCACCAACCTACAGGGGAGGAACACTGAAGCTTTCTTT.

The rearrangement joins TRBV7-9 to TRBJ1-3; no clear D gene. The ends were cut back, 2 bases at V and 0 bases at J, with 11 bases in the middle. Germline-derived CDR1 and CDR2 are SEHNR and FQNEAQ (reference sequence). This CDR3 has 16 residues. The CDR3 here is CASSLRRQSSGNTIYF. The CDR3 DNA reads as TGTGCCAGCAGCTTACGTCGGCAGAGCTCTGGAAACACCATATATTTT.

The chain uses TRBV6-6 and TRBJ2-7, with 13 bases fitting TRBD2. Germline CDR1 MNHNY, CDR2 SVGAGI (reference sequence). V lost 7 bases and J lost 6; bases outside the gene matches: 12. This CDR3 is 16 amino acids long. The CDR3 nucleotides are TGTGCCAGCATTTTACGACTAGCGGGGGGCACCCCCGAGCAGTACTTC. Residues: CASILRLAGGTPEQYF.

CDR3 sequence reads: CASSLGDRGNTEAFF. The CDR3, as DNA: TGTGCCAGCAGCTTAGGGGATAGGGGGAACACTGAAGCTTTCTTT. V and J are TRBV7-9 and TRBJ1-1; possible D gene TRBD1, 5 bases. In germline, CDR1 is SEHNR, CDR2 FQNEAQ (reference sequence). CDR3 length: 15 residues. V was pared by 1 base and J by 1 base, with 10 bases between.

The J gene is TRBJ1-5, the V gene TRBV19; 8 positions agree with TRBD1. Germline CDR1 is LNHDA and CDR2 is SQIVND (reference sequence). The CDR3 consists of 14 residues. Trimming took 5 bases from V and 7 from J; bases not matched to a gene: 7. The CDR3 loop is CASSPVDREQPQHF. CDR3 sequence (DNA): TGTGCCAGTAGTCCCGTGGACAGGGAACAGCCCCAGCATTTT. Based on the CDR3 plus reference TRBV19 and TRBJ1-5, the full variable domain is DGGITQSPKYLFRKEGQNVTLSCEQNLNHDAMYWYRQDPGQGLRLIYYSQIVNDFQKGDIAEGYSVSREKKESFPLTVTSAQKNPTAFYLCASSPVDREQPQHFGDGTRLSIL.

In DNA form, the CDR3 reads TGTGCCATCACGACAGGGAATTCACCCCTCCACTTT. It specifies CAITTGNSPLHF. The V call is TRBV10-3, the J call TRBJ1-6, with 7 bases aligning to TRBD1. The CDR3 runs 12 residues. J lost 7 bases, V lost 7 bases, and 1 base had no gene match. CDR1 and CDR2 (germline): ENHRY, SYGVKD.

The CDR3 nucleotides are TGTGCCAGCAGCTTAGAAGCGGGGTACGAGCAGTACTTC. This encodes CASSLEAGYEQYF. The chain couples TRBV11-3 to TRBJ2-7, with TRBD2 identical over 7 bases. Germline CDR1 is SGHNT and CDR2 is YENEEA. The J segment lost 4 bases and the V segment lost 0 bases, leaving 0 bases of the junction unmatched. CDR3 length: 13 residues.

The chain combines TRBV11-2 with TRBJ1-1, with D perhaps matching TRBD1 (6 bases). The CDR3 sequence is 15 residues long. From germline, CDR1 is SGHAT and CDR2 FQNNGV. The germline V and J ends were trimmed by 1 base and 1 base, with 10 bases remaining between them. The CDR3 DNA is TGTGCCAGCAGCTTAGCGGGGGGGGCGAACACTGAAGCTTTCTTT. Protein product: CASSLAGGANTEAFF.

CDR3 residues: CATSRDIAEAFF. CDR3 coding DNA: TGTGCCACCAGCAGGGACATAGCTGAAGCTTTCTTT. V is TRBV15 and J is TRBJ1-1; D is possibly TRBD1 (5 bases). V was pared by 3 bases and J by 6 bases, with 8 bases between. Germline assignment: CDR1 LNHNV and CDR2 YYDKDF (reference sequence). This CDR3 has 12 residues.

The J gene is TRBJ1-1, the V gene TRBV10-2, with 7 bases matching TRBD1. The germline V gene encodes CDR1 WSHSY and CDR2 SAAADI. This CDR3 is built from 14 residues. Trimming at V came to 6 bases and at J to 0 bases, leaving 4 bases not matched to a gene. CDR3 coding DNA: TGCGCCAGCAGGCAGGGGGTGATGAACACTGAAGCTTTCTTT. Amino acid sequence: CASRQGVMNTEAFF.